This TCR beta chain was sequenced during a study of control samples from healthy donors and cancer patients. Measured with immunoSEQ multiplex PCR; TCRdb has only the in-frame clones, and not every one. The repertoire holds under 200,000 clones, with roughly 94% as singletons. This clone came up once. The specimen sequenced was blood. The sequence was obtained from a woman between 35 and 50 years old in good health.

The CDR3 region is CASSLFSGRSRETQYF. In DNA form, the CDR3 reads TGTGCCAGCAGTTTGTTCTCCGGGAGGAGTAGAGAGACCCAGTACTTC. This chain connects TRBV27 to TRBJ2-5; 7 bases map to TRBD2. The CDR3 is 16 amino acids. J was trimmed by 4 bases and V by 3 bases; bases with no gene match: 11. Germline V gene lookup returns CDR1 MNHEY and CDR2 SMNVEV (reference sequence).